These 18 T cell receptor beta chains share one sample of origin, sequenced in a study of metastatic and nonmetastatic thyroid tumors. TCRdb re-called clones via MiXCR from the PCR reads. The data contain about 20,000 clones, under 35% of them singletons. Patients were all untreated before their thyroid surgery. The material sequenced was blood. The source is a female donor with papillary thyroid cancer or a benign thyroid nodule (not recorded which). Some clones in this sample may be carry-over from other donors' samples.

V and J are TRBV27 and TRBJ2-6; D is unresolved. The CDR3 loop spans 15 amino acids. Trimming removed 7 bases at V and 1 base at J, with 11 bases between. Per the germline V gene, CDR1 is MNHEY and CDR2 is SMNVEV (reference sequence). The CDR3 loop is CASIPVGSGANVLTF. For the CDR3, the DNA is TGTGCCAGCATCCCCGTGGGATCTGGGGCCAACGTCCTGACTTTC.

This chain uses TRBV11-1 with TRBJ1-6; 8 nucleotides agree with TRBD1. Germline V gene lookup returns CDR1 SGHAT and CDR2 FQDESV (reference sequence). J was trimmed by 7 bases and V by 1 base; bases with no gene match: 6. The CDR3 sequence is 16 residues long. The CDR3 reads CASSLGQGTRNSPLHF. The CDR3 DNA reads TGTGCCAGCAGCTTAGGACAGGGGACACGGAATTCACCCCTCCACTTT. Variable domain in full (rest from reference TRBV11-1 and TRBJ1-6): EAEVAQSPRYKITEKSQAVAFWCDPISGHATLYWYRQILGQGPELLVQFQDESVVDDSQLPKDRFSAERLKGVDSTLKIQPAELGDSAMYLCASSLGQGTRNSPLHFGNGTRLTVT.

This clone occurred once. CDR3 region: CASSLVGITDTQYF. Written as DNA, the CDR3 is TGCGCCAGCAGCTTGGTGGGCATCACAGATACGCAGTATTTT. The chain joins TRBV5-1 to TRBJ2-3; D uncertain. This CDR3 is 14 amino acids long. Trimming removed 0 bases at V and 2 bases at J, with 7 bases between. Germline V gene data show CDR1 as SGHRS and CDR2 as YFSETQ.

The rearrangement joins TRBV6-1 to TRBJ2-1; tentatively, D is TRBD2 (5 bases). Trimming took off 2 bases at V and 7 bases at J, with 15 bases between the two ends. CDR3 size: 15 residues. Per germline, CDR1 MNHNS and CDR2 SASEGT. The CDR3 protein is CASSEPGTIRNEQFF. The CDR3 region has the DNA TGTGCCAGCAGTGAACCGGGAACTATTAGGAATGAGCAGTTCTTC.

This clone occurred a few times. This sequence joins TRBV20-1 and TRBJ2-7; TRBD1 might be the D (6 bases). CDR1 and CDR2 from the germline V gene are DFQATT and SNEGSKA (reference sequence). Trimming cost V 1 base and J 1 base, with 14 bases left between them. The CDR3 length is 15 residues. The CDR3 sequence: CSARGQSGHSYEQYF. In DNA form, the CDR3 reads TGCAGTGCTAGAGGGCAATCGGGACATTCCTACGAGCAGTACTTC.

The CDR3 nucleotides read TGTGCCAGCAGAGAACGGGGTTATGGCTACACCTTC. Translated: CASRERGYGYTF. The chain joins TRBV11-2 to TRBJ1-2; no reliable D call. The V end lost 6 bases, the J end lost 5 bases, and 10 bases lay between the germline ends. The germline V gene encodes CDR1 SGHAT and CDR2 FQNNGV. This CDR3 is 12 amino acids long.

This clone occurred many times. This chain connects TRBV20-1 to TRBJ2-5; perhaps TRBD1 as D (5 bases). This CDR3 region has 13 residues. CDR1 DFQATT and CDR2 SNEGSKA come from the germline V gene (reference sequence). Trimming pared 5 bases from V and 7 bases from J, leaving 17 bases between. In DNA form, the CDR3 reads TGCAGTGCTGAGAGGCAGGGCCTCGGGACCCAGTACTTC. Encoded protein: CSAERQGLGTQYF.

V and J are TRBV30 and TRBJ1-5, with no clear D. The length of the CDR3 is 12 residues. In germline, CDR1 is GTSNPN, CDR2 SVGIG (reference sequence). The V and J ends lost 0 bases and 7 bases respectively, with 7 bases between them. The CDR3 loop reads CAWSVLGQPQHF. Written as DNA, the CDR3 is TGTGCCTGGAGTGTATTGGGCCAGCCCCAGCATTTT.

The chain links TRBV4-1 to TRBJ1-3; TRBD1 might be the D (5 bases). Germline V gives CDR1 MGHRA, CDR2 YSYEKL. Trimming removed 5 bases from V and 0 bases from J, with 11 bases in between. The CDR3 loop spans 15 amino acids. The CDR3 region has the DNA TGCGCCAGCAGCGGACTGGGGGACTCTGGAAACACCATATATTTT. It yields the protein CASSGLGDSGNTIYF.

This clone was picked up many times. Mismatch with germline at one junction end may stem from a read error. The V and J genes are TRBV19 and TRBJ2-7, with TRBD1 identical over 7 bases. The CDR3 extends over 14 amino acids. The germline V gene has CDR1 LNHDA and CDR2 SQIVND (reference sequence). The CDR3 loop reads CVSSLGQNSYEQYF. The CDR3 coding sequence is TGTGTCAGTAGTCTGGGACAGAACTCCTACGAGCAGTACTTC.

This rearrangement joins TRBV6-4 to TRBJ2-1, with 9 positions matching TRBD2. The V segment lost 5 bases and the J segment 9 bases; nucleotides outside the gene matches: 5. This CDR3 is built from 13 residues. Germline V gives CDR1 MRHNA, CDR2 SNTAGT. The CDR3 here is CASSLRLAVEQFF. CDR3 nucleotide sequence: TGTGCCAGCAGTTTGAGACTAGCGGTTGAGCAGTTCTTC.

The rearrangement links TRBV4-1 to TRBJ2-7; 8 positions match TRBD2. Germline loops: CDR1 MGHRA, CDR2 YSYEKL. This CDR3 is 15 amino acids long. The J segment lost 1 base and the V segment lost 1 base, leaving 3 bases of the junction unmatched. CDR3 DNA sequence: TGCGCCAGCAGCCAAGGTCTAGCGGGTTCCTACGAGCAGTACTTC. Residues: CASSQGLAGSYEQYF.

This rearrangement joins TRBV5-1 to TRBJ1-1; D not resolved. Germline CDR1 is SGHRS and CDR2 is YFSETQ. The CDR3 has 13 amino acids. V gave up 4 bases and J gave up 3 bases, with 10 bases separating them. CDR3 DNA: TGCGCCAGCAGCACCGGACGAGACACTGAAGCTTTCTTT. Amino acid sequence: CASSTGRDTEAFF.

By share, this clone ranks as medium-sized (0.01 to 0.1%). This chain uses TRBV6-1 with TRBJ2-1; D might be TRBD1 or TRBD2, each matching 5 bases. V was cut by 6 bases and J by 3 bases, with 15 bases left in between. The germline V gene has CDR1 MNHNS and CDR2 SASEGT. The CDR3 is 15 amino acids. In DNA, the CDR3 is TGTGCCAGCAGAAGAGACGGGACGATCTACAATGAGCAGTTCTTC. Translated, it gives CASRRDGTIYNEQFF.

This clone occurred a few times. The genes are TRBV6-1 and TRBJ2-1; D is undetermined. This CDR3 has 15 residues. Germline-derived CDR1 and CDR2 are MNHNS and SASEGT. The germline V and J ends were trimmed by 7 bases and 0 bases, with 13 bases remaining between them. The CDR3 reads CASTRDPASYNEQFF. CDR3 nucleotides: TGTGCCAGCACCAGAGACCCTGCCTCCTACAATGAGCAGTTCTTC.

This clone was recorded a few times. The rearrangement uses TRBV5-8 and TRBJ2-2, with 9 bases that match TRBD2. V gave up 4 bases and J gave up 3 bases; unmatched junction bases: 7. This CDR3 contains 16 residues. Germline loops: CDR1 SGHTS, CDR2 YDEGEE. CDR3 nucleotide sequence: TGTGCCAGCAGCAACATGGGCGGGAGGGACACCGGGGAGCTGTTTTTT. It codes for CASSNMGGRDTGELFF.

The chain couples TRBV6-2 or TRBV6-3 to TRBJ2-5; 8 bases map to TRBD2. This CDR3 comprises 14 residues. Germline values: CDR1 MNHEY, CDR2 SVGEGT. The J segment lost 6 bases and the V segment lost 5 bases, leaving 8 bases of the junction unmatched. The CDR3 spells CASSPGTSIQTQYF. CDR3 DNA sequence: TGTGCCAGCAGTCCCGGGACTAGTATACAGACCCAGTACTTC.

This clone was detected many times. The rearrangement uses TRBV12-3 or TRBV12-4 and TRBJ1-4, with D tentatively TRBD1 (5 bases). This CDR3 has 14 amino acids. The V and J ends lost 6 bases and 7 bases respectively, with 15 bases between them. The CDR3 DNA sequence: TGTGCCAGCAGGGGGGAGGTCGGGGGTGAAAAACTGTTTTTT. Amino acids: CASRGEVGGEKLFF.